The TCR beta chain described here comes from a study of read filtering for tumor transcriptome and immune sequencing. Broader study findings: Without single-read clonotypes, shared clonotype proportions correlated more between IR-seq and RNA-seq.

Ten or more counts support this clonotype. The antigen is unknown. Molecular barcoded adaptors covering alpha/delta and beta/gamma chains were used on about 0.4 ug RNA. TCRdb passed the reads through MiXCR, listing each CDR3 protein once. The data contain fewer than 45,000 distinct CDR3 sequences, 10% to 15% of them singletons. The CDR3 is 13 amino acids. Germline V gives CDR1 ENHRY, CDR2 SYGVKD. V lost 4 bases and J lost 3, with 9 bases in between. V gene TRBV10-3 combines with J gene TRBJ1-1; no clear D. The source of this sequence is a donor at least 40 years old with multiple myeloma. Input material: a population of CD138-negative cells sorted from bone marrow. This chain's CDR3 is CAISGVQDTEAFF. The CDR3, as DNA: TGTGCCATCAGTGGGGTGCAGGACACTGAAGCTTTCTTT.